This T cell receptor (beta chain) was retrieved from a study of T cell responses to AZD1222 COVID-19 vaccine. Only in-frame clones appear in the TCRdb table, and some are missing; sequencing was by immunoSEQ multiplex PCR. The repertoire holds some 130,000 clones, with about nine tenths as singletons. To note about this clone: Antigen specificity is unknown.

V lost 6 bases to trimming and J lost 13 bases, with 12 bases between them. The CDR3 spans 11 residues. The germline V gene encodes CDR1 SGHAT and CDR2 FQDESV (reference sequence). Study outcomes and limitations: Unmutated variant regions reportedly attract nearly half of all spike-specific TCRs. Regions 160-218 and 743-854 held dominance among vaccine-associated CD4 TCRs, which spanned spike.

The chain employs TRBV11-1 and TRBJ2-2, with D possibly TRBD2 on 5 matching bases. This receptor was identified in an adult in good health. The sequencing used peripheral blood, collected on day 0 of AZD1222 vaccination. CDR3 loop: CASRSARGLFF. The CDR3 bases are TGTGCCAGCAGAAGCGCCCGGGGGCTGTTTTTT.